This T cell receptor beta chain is drawn from a study of T cell responses to AZD1222 COVID-19 vaccine. The overall study: Pooling was applied to second doses at about 4 or about 12 weeks.

Trimming removed 10 bases from V and 1 base from J, with 18 bases in between. The CDR3 is 15 residues long. Per germline, CDR1 LNHDA and CDR2 SQIVND (reference sequence). Libraries were prepared by immunoSEQ multiplex PCR; TCRdb keeps only in-frame clonotypes and omits some of them. The data hold 93,000 or so clones, with 88% observed a single time. This clone was counted a few times. This TCR was sampled from an adult in good health. The sequencing used peripheral blood, collected on day 0 of AZD1222 vaccination. The rearrangement joins TRBV19 to TRBJ2-3; D is perhaps TRBD2 (6 bases). Written as DNA, the CDR3 is TGTGCCACCTCACGCACCGGGGGACGCACAGATACGCAGTATTTT. Residues: CATSRTGGRTDTQYF. The entire variable domain, with the rest obtained from reference TRBV19 and TRBJ2-3, is as follows: DGGITQSPKYLFRKEGQNVTLSCEQNLNHDAMYWYRQDPGQGLRLIYYSQIVNDFQKGDIAEGYSVSREKKESFPLTVTSAQKNPTAFYLCATSRTGGRTDTQYFGPGTRLTVL.